This T cell receptor (beta chain) was recorded in a study of T cell responses to AZD1222 COVID-19 vaccine. Points from the study as a whole: Repertoire collection took place solely once the T cell response had peaked.

Profiling relied on immunoSEQ multiplex PCR, and the TCRdb table lists in-frame clones only, not all of them. The table records about 120,000 clones, about 89% of them present only once. Note on this clone: Its antigen is unidentified.

The CDR3 extends over 14 amino acids. Germline CDR1 and CDR2: MNHNS and SASEGT. Trimming shortened V by 2 bases and J by 4 bases, and 11 bases separated the two germline ends. The TCR originated in an adult in good health. The source was peripheral blood, collected on day 0 of MenACWY control vaccination. The J gene is TRBJ1-2, the V gene TRBV6-1; D gene ambiguous. Here the CDR3 DNA reads TGTGCCAGCAGTGAATGGGCGGCTCCCTATGGCTACACCTTC. Its translation: CASSEWAAPYGYTF.